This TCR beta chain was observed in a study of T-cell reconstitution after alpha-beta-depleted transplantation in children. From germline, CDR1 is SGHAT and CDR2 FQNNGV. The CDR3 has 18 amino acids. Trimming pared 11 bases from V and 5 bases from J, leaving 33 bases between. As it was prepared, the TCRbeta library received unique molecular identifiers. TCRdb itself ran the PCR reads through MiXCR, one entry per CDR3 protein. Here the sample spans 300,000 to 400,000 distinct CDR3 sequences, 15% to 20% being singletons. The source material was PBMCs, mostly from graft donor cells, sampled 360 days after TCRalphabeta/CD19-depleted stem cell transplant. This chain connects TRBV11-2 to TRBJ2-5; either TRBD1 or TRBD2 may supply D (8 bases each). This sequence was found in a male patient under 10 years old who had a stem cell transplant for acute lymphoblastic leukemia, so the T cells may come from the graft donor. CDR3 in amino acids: CACEFRTGHSGNRETQYF. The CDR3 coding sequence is TGTGCCTGCGAATTCCGGACAGGGCATAGCGGGAATCGGGAGACCCAGTACTTC. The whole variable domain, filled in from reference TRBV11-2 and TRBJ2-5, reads EAGVAQSPRYKIIEKRQSVAFWCNPISGHATLYWYQQILGQGPKLLIQFQNNGVVDDSQLPKDRFSAERLKGVDSTLKIQPAKLEDSAVYLCACEFRTGHSGNRETQYFGPGTRLLVL.